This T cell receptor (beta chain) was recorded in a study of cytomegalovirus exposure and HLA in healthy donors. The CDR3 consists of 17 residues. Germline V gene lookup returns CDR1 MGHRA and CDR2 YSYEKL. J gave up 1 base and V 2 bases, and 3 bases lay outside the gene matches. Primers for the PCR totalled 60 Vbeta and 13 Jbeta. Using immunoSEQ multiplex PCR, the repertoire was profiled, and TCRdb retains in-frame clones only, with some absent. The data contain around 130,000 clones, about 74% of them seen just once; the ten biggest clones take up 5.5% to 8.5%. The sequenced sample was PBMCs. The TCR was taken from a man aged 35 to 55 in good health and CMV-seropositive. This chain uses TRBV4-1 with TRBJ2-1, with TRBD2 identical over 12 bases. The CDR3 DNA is TGCGCCAGCAGCCAAACTAGCGGGGGGCCATCCTACAATGAGCAGTTCTTC. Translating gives CASSQTSGGPSYNEQFF.